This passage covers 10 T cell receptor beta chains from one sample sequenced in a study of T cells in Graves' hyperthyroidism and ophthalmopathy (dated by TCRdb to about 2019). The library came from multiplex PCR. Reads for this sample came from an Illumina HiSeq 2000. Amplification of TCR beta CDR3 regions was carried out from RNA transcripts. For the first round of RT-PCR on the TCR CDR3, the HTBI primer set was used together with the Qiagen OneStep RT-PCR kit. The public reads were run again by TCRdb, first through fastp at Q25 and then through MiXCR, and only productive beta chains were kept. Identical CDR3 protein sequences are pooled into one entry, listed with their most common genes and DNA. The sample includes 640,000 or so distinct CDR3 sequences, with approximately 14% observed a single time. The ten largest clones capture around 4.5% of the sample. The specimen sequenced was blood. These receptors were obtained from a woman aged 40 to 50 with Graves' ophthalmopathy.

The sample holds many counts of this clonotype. Written as DNA, the CDR3 is TGTGCCAGCAGCTTATGGCAGAGCTCCTACGAGCAGTACTTC. It yields the protein CASSLWQSSYEQYF. The V call is TRBV11-2, the J call TRBJ2-7; no clear D. The CDR3 extends over 14 amino acids. The V end was cut by 2 bases, the J end by 0 bases, with 8 bases between. Per germline, CDR1 SGHAT and CDR2 FQNNGV.

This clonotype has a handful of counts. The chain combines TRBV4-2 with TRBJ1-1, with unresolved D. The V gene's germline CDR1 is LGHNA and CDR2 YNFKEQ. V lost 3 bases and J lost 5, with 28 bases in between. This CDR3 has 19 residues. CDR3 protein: CASSHKTVSVETQVTEAFF. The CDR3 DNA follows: TGTGCCAGCAGCCATAAGACTGTTTCAGTGGAGACCCAAGTGACTGAAGCTTTCTTT.

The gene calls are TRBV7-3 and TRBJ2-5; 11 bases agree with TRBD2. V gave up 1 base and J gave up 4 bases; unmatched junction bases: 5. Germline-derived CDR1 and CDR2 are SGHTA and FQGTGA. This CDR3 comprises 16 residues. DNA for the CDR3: TGTGCCAGCAGCTTAAATCGGCTAGCGGGAGGAGAGACCCAGTACTTC. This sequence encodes CASSLNRLAGGETQYF.

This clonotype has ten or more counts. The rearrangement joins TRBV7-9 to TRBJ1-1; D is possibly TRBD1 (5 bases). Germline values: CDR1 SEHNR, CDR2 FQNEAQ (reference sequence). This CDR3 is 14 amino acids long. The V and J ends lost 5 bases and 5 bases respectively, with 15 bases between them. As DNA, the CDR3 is TGTGCCAGCAGCACGGACAAGGGTGGGACTGAAGCTTTCTTT. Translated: CASSTDKGGTEAFF.

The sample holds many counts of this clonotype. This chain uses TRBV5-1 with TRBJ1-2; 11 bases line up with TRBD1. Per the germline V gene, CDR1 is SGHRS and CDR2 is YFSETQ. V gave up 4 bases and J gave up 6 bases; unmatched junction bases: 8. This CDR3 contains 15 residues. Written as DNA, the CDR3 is TGCGCCAGCAGCCCCCCGGGACAGGGGGAAAATGGCTACACCTTC. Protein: CASSPPGQGENGYTF.

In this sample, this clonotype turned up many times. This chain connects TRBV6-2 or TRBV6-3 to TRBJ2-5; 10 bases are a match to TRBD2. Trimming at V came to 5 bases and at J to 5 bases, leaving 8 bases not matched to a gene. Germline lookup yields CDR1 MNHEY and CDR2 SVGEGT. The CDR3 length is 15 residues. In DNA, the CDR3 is TGTGCCAGCAGTACCTGGACTAGCGGAGGGGAGACCCAGTACTTC. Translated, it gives CASSTWTSGGETQYF.

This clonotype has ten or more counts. The CDR3 loop reads CASSAGTRQTYEQYF. In nucleotides, the CDR3 is TGTGCCAGCAGTGCCGGGACACGCCAGACCTACGAGCAGTACTTC. V and J are TRBV12-3 or TRBV12-4 and TRBJ2-7; D perhaps matches TRBD1 (6 bases). The V and J ends lost 5 bases and 2 bases respectively, with 16 bases between them. This CDR3 contains 15 residues.

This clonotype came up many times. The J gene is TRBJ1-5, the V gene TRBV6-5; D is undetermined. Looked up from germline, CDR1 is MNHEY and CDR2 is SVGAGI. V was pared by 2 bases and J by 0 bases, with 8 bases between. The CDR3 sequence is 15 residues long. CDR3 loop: CASSYGKTSNQPQHF. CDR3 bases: TGTGCCAGCAGTTACGGGAAGACTAGCAATCAGCCCCAGCATTTT.

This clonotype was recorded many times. In DNA, the CDR3 is TGCAGCGTTGGACTAGCAGTAGCCTACGAGCAGTACTTC. It is translated as CSVGLAVAYEQYF. The chain uses TRBV29-1 and TRBJ2-7; 7 positions agree with TRBD2. The germline V gene has CDR1 SQVTM and CDR2 ANQGSEA. With V trimmed by 4 bases and J by 2 bases, 5 bases remained unmatched. The CDR3 is made up of 13 amino acids.

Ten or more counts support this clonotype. The chain's CDR3 is CAISEPAGEFYEQYF. The CDR3 DNA sequence: TGTGCCATCAGTGAACCGGCGGGAGAGTTCTACGAGCAGTACTTC. The V call is TRBV10-3, the J call TRBJ2-7; TRBD2 agrees at 7 bases. CDR3 length: 15 amino acids. V was clipped by 3 bases and J by 3 bases; unmatched bases: 8. Germline CDR1 ENHRY, CDR2 SYGVKD.